Below, one TCR beta chain is given with its context. The antigen this receptor binds is unknown. No much larger clonotype is one base removed from it; base qualities were not supplied. Patients with a history of autoimmune disease or receiving systemic immunosuppression were excluded from the trial. Peripheral blood for TCR sequencing was collected from all dose cohorts at baseline, on cycle 4 day 1, and on cycle 7 day 1. Samples came from an open-label, multicenter, first-in-human phase I dose-escalation trial of ivuxolimab. Adults with locally advanced or metastatic melanoma, renal cell, hepatocellular, or head and neck squamous cell carcinoma were enrolled in the trial. Before TCR sequencing, CD4+ T cells and CD8+ T cells were sorted from peripheral blood as separate populations. This sample is drawn from a study of OX40 agonist ivuxolimab in advanced cancers. About the study as a whole: Ivuxolimab was a fully human IgG2 agonistic monoclonal antibody targeting the costimulatory receptor OX40 (CD134). Prior anti-PD-1, anti-PD-L1 or anti-CTLA-4 therapy was permitted, and checkpoint inhibitors had been received by about two fifths of dose-escalation patients. Three dose-escalation patients achieved partial responses, one with hepatocellular carcinoma and two with cutaneous melanoma. The dose-escalation cohort was roughly 87% male with a mean age of approximately 60 years, ranging from roughly 23 to 85. Of the 52 patients in dose escalation, 19 had hepatocellular carcinoma, approximately 15 had melanoma, 9 had renal cell carcinoma and 9 had head and neck cancer. Intravenous ivuxolimab was administered to patients every 2 weeks at six dose levels: 0.01, 0.1, 0.3, 1.5, 3 and 10 mg/kg. The purpose of peripheral TCRbeta sequencing was to test whether ivuxolimab changed TCR sequence diversity and led to clonal T-cell expansion. The paper reports the monotherapy dose-escalation portion (N ≈ 52 patients) of the phase I ivuxolimab trial. Results the study describes overall, beyond this receptor: Which antigens the clonally expanded peripheral T cells were specific for was not determined. Partial responders in the 0.1-3.0 mg/kg groups had among the lowest normalized peripheral clonal expansion, especially among CD8+ T cells. Clonal expansion of both CD4+ and CD8+ blood T cells was observed from baseline to week 6 at doses 0.1 to 3.0 mg/kg. After ivuxolimab, more expanded clones were found on average in CD8+ T cells than in CD4+ T cells. Low levels of normalized T-cell clonal expansion were also seen in some patients who did not respond.

Measured from the cysteine to the phenylalanine, the CDR3 is 16 residues long. Only the CDR3 DNA is retained, 48 bases long and in frame from the first base. The V and J ends are trimmed by 0 bases and 1 base, leaving 10 bases between them. CDR1 SGHDT and CDR2 YYEEEE were looked up in the germline V gene. Genomic DNA was isolated from the sorted cells so that the TCRbeta CDR3 region could be sequenced. The immunoSEQ Assay was used to sequence the TCRbeta CDR3 regions. TCRdb retrieved this table from immuneACCESS and kept in-frame rearrangements only. Not all clones are present; in checked studies, unresolved V genes account for under half, and no reason is known for the remainder. The sample table holds some 100,000 clones, of which around 94% were seen once. Of the sample, 2.6% is held by the ten largest clones.

The sequences come from CD4+ or CD8+ T cells sorted from blood, collected in a trial of the OX40 agonist ivuxolimab. Rearrangement joined TRBV5-6 to TRBJ1-4; the D gene assignment is ambiguous. This receptor was taken from an adult with an advanced solid tumor such as melanoma, head and neck, liver or kidney cancer. The nucleotide sequence is TGTGCCAGCAGCTTGGGACTATCGAGAACTAATGAAAAACTGTTTTTT. The resulting protein is CASSLGLSRTNEKLFF.